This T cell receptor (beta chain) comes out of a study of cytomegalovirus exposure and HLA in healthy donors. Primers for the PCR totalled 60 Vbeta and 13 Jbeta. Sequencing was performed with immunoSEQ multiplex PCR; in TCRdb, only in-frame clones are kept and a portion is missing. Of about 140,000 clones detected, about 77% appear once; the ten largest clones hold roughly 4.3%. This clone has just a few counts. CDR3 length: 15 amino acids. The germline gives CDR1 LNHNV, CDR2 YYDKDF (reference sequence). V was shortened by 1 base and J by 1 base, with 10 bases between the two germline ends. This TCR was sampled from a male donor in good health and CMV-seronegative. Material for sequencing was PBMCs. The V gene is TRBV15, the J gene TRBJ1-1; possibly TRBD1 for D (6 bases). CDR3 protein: CATSRGQVKNTEAFF. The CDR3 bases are TGTGCCACCAGCAGAGGACAGGTCAAGAACACTGAAGCTTTCTTT. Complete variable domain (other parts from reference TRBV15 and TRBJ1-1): DAMVIQNPRYQVTQFGKPVTLSCSQTLNHNVMYWYQQKSSQAPKLLFHYYDKDFNNEADTPDNFQSRRPNTSFCFLDIRSPGLGDTAMYLCATSRGQVKNTEAFFGQGTRLTVV.